This TCR beta chain was sequenced in a study of a mutant IDH1 vaccine in newly diagnosed glioma. Overall study: Once 4-6 weeks had passed after radiotherapy alone, vaccination started, or it started with temozolomide cycles. Receipt of radiotherapy, temozolomide, or both preceded the study, and most received both. Study results and caveats: Patients showed vaccine-induced immune responses at a rate of approximately 93%.

This table comes from immunoSEQ multiplex PCR, and its TCRdb copy is limited to in-frame clones, with some not included. The table has under 150,000 clones, over 75% seen once. In the case of this clone: Its antigen is still unknown.

Time point specified: week 11, during vaccination. Mutant IDH1 20-mer peptide, at 300 ug, made up each vaccine dose, with topical imiquimod. CDR1 and CDR2 (germline): PRHDT, FYEKMQ (reference sequence). This CDR3 is 13 amino acids long. V shed 2 bases and J shed 8 bases, with 9 bases lying between them. This rearrangement joins TRBV13 to TRBJ1-4; D ambiguous. The starting material was PBMCs, obtained from a glioma patient whose treatment included an IDH1 peptide vaccine. The clonotype originates from a man aged 40-49 years with glioma. This CDR3 reads CASSLNVREKLFF. The CDR3 region has the DNA TGTGCCAGCAGCTTAAACGTGAGGGAAAAACTGTTTTTT.